Listed below are T cell receptor beta chains from one sample, sequenced in a study of blood T cell repertoires in COVID-19. The protocol was immunoSEQ multiplex PCR, while the TCRdb copy is restricted to in-frame clones and leaves out a portion. The sample consists of 110,000 to 150,000 clones, about 80% of them appearing once. Sequenced sample: peripheral blood. The receptors originated from a man between 70 and 80 years old who had recovered from COVID-19. The CDR3 runs from the conserved cysteine through the conserved F or W. Each record gives: V gene, CDR3 protein.

TRBV18 | CASSPRDIYEQYF
TRBV7-2 | CASSSRGQSNEQFF
TRBV2 | CASSGTSGSRTGELFF
TRBV9 | CASRGGSGYTF
TRBV2 | CAIGQGEEKLFF
TRBV29-1 | CSVVRGARNTDTQYF
TRBV6-6 | CASSMTSADTQYF
TRBV6-5 | CASSYGGNGEQYF
TRBV27 | CASSLGRGETQYF
TRBV4-2 | CASSPQTTFSSYNSPLHF
TRBV3-1/TRBV3-2 | CASSQRSGTSGSLVDTQYF
TRBV5-6 | CASSPTQGEAFF
TRBV29-1 | CSVSGGLWAGNTIYF
TRBV29-1 | CSVDPGLAQETQYF
TRBV29-1 | CSVEGHESYEQYF
TRBV23-1 | CASSRAHRGTNTGELFF
TRBV9 | CASSLSGASGEQYF
TRBV19 | CASSIVTEHTGELFF
TRBV10-1 | CASSLDSSSYNEQFF
TRBV27 | CASSFSVNTEAFF
TRBV6-1 | CASSPDMTLHF
TRBV7-9 | CASSWGRGEQYF
TRBV15 | CATSRELAGGQETQYF
TRBV25-1 | CASSTGTSDYNEQFF
TRBV3-1/TRBV3-2 | CASSQARGLSREQYF
TRBV5-6 | CASSYRVETQYF
TRBV10-3 | CAISGGLAEGETQYF
TRBV30 | CAWSVRRGPSEQYF
TRBV7-9 | CASSLSRLNTEAFF
TRBV15 | CATSKEPGLVGEQYF
TRBV28 | CASRGPGTASNQPQHF